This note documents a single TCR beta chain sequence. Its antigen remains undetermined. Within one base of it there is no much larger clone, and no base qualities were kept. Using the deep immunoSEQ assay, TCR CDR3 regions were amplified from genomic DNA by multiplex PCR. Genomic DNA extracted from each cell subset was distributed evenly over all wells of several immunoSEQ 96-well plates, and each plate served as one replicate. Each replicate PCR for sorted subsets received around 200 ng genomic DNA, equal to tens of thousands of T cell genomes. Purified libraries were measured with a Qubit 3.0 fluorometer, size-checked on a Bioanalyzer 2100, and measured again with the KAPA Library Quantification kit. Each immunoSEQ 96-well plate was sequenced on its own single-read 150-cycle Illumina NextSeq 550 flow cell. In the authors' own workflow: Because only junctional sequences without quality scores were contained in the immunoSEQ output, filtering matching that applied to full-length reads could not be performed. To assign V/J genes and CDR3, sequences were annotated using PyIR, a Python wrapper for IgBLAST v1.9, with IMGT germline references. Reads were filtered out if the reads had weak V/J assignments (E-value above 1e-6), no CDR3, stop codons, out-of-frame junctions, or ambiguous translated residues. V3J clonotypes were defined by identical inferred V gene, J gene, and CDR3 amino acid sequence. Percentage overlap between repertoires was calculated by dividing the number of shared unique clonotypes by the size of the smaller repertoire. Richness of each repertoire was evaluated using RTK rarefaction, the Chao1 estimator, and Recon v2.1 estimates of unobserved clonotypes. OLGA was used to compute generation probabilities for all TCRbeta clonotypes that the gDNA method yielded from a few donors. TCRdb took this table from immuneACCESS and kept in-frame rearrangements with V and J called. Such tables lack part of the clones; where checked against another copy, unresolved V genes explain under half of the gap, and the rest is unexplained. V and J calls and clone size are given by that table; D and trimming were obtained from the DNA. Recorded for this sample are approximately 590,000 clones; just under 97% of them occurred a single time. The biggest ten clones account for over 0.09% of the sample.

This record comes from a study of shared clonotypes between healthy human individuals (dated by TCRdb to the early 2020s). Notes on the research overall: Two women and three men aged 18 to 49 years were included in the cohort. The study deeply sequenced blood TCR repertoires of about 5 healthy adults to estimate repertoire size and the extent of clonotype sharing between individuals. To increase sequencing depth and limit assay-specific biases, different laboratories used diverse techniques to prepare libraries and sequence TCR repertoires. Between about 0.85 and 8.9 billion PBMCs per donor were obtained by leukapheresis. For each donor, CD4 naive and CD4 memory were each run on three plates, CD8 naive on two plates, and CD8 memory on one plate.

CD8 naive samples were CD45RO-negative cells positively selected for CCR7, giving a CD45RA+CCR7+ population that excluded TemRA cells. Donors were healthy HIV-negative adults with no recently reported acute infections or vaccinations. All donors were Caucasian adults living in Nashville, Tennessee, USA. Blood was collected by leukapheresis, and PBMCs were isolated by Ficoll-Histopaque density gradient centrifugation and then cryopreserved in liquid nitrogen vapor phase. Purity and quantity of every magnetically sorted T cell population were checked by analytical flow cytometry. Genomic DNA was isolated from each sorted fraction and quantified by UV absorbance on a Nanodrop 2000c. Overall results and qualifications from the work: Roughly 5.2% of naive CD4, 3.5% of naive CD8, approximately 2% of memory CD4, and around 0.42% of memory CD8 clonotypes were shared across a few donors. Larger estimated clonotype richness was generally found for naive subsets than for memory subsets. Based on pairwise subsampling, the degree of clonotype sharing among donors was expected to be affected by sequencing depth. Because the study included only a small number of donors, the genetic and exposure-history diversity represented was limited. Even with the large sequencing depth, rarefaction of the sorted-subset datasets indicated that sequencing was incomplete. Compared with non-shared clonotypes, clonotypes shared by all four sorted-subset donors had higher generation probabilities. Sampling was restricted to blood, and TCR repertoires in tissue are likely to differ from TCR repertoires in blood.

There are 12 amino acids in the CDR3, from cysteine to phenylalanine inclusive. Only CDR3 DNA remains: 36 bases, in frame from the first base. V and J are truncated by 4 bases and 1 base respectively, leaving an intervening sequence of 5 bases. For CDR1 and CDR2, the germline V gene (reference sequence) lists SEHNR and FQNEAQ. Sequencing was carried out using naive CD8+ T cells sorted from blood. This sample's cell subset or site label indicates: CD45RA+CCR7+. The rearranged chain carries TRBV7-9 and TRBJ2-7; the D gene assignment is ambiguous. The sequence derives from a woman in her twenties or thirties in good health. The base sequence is TGTGCCAGCAGCTCCTTTTCCTACGAGCAGTACTTC. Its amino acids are CASSSFSYEQYF. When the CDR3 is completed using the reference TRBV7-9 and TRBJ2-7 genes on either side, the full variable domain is DTGVSQNPRHKITKRGQNVTFRCDPISEHNRLYWYRQTLGQGPEFLTYFQNEAQLEKSRLLSDRFSAERPKGSFSTLEIQRTEQGDSAMYLCASSSFSYEQYFGPGTRLTVT.